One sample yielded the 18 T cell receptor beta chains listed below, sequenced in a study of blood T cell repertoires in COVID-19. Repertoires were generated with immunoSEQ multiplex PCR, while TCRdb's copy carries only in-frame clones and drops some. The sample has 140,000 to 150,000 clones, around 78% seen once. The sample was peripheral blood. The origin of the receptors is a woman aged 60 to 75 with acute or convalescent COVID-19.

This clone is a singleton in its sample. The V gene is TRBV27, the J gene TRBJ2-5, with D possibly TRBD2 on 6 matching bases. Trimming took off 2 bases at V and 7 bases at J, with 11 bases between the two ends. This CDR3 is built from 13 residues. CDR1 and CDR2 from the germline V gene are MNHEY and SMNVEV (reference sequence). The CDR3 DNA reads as TGTGCCAGCAGTTTAGTTCCCGGGGGGACCCAGTACTTC. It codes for CASSLVPGGTQYF.

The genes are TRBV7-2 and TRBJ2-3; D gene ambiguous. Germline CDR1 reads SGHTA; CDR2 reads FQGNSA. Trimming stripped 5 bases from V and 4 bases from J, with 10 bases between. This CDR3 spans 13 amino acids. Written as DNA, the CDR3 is TGTGCCAGCAGCCAAGAGAGCGCAGATACGCAGTATTTT. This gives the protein CASSQESADTQYF.

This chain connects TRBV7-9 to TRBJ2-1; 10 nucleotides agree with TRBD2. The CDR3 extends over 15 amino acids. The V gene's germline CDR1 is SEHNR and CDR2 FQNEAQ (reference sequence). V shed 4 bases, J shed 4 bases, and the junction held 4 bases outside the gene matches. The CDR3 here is CASSSGTSVYNEQFF. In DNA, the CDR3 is TGTGCCAGCAGCTCCGGGACTAGCGTATACAATGAGCAGTTCTTC.

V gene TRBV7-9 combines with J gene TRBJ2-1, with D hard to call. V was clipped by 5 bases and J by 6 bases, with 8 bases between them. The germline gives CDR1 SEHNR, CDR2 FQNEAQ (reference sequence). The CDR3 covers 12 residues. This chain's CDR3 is CASSPGANEQFF. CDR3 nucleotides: TGTGCCAGCAGCCCCGGAGCCAATGAGCAGTTCTTC.

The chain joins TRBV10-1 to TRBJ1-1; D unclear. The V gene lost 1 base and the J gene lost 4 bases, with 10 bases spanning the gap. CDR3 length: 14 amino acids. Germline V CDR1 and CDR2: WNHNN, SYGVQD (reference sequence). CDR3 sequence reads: CASSEYGAGTEAFF. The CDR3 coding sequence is TGCGCCAGCAGTGAGTATGGTGCGGGCACTGAAGCTTTCTTT.

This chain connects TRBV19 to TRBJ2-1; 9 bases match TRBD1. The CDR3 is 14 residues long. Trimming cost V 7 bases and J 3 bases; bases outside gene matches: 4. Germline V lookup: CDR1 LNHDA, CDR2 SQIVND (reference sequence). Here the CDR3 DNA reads TGTGCCAGTACCAGGGGACAGGGCTACAATGAGCAGTTCTTC. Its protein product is CASTRGQGYNEQFF.

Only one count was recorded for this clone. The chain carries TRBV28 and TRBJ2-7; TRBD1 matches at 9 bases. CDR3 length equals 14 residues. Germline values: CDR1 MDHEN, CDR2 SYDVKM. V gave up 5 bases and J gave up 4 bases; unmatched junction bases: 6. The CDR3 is CASSPGTGPYEQYF. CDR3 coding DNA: TGTGCCAGCAGTCCCGGGACAGGGCCGTACGAGCAGTACTTC.

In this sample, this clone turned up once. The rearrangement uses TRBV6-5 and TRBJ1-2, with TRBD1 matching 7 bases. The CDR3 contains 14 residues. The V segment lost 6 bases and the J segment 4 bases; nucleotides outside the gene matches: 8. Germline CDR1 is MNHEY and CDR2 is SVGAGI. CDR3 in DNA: TGTGCCAGCAGCCGAGGAAGACAGGGCTATGGCTACACCTTC. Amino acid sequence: CASSRGRQGYGYTF.

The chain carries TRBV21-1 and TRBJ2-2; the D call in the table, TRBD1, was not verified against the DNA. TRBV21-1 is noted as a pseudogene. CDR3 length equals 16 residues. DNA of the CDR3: TGTGCCAGCAGCAAAGCCGCGACAGGGAACACCGGGGAGCTGTTTTTT. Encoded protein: CASSKAATGNTGELFF.

The CDR3 region is CASSPFQAGEGYTF. Here the CDR3 DNA reads TGCGCCAGCAGCCCCTTTCAGGCAGGGGAAGGCTACACCTTC. This chain connects TRBV5-1 to TRBJ1-2, with D perhaps TRBD1 (6 bases). CDR3 length equals 14 residues. The germline CDR1 and CDR2 sequences are SGHRS and YFSETQ. Trimming cost V 4 bases and J 8 bases, with 18 bases left between them.

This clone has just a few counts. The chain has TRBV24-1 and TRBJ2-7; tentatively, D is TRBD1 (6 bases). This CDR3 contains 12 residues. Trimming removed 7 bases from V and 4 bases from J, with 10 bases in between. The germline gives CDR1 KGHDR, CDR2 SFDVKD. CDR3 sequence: CATRRGHYEQYF. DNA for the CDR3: TGTGCCACCAGACGGGGACATTACGAGCAGTACTTC.

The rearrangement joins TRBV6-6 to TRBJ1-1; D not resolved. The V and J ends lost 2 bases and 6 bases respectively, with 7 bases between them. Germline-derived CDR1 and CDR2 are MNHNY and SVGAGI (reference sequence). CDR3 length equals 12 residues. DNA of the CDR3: TGTGCCAGCAGTTACGGGAGGGCTGAAGCTTTCTTT. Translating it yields CASSYGRAEAFF.

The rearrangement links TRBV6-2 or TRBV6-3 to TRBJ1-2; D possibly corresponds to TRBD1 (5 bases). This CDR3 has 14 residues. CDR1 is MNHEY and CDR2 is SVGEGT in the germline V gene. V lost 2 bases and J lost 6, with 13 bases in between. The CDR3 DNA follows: TGTGCCAGCAGTTACCAGGGAACGCGAAATGGCTACACCTTC. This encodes CASSYQGTRNGYTF.

As DNA, the CDR3 is TGTGCCTGGAGCCGGACAGCAATTAACTATGGCTACACCTTC. It yields the protein CAWSRTAINYGYTF. The genes are TRBV30 and TRBJ1-2; perhaps TRBD1 as D (6 bases). CDR1 is GTSNPN, CDR2 SVGIG, per germline (reference sequence). The CDR3 length is 14 residues. V lost 3 bases, J lost 1 base, and 12 bases lay in between.

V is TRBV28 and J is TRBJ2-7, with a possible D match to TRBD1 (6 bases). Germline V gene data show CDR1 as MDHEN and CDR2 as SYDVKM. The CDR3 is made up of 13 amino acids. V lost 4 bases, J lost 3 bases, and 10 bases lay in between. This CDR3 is CASSSGQLYEQYF. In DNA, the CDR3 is TGTGCCAGCAGTTCCGGACAGCTCTACGAGCAGTACTTC.

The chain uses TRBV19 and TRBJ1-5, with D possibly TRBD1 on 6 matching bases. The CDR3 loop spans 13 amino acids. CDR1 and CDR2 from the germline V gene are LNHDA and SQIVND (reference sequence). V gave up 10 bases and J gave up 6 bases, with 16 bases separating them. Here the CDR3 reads CATSNLGGQPQHF. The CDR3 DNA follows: TGTGCCACCTCAAACCTAGGGGGTCAGCCCCAGCATTTT.

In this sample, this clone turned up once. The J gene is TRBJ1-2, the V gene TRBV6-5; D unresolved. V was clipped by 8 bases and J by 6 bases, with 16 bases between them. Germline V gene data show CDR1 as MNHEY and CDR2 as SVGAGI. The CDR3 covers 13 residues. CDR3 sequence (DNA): TGTGCCAGCCAACCCACATTCGGAGATGGCTACACCTTC. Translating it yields CASQPTFGDGYTF.

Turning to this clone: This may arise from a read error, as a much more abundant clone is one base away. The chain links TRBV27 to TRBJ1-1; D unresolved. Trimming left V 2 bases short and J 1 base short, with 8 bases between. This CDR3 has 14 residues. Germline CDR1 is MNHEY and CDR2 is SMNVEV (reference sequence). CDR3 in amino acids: CASSLIVGNTEAFF. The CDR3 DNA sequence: TGTGCCAGCAGTTTAATAGTCGGGAACACTGAAGCTTTCTTT.